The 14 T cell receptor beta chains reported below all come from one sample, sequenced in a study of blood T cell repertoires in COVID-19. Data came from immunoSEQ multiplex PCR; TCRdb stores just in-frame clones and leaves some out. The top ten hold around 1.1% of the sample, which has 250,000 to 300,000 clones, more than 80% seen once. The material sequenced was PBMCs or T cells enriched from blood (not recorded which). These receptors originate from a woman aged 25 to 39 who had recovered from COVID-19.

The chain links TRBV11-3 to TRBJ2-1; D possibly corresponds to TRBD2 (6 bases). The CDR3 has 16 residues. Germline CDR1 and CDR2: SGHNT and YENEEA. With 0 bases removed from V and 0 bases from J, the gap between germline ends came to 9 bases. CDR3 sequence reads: CASSLERGTSYNEQFF. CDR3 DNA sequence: TGTGCCAGCAGCTTAGAGCGCGGGACCTCCTACAATGAGCAGTTCTTC.

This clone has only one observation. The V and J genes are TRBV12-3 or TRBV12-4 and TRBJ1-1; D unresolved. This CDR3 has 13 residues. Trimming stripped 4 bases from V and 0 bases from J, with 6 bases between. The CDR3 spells CASSSSLNTEAFF. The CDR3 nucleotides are TGTGCCAGCAGTTCAAGCTTGAACACTGAAGCTTTCTTT.

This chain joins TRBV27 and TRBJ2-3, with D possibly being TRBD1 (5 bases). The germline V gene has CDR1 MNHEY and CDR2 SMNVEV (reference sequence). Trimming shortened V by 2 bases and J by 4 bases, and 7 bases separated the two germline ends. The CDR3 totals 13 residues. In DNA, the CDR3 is TGTGCCAGCAGTTTACAGGGCGCAGATACGCAGTATTTT. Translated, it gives CASSLQGADTQYF.

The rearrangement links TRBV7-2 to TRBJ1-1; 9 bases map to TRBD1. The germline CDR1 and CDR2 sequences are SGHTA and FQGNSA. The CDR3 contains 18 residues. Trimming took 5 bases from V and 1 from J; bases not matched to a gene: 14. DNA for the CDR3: TGTGCCAGCAGCACTGGACGAACAGGGGGCCAGAGGAACACTGAAGCTTTCTTT. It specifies CASSTGRTGGQRNTEAFF.

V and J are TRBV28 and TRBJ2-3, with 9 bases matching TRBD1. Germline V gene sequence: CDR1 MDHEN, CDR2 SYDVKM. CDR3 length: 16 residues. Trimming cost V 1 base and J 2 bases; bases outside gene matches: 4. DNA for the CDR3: TGTGCCAGCAGTTTATCGGGACAGGGAGTCACAGATACGCAGTATTTT. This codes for CASSLSGQGVTDTQYF. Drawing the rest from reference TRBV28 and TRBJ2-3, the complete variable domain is DVKVTQSSRYLVKRTGEKVFLECVQDMDHENMFWYRQDPGLGLRLIYFSYDVKMKEKGDIPEGYSVSREKKERFSLILESASTNQTSMYLCASSLSGQGVTDTQYFGPGTRLTVL.

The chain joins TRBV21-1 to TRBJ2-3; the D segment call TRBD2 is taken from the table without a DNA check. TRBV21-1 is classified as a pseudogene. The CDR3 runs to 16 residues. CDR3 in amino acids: CASSNLPDYPPDTQYF. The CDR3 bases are TGTGCCAGCAGCAACCTCCCGGACTACCCCCCAGATACGCAGTATTTT.

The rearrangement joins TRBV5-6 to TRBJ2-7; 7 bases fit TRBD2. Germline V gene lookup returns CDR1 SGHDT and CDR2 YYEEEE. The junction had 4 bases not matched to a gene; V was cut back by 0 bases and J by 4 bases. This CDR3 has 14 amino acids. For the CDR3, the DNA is TGTGCCAGCAGCTTGGGACTAGCAACATACGAGCAGTACTTC. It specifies CASSLGLATYEQYF.

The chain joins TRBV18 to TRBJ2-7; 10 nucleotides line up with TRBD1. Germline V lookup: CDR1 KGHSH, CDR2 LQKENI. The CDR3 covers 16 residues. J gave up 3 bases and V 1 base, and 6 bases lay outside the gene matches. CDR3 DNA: TGTGCCAGCTCACCACAACCGGGACAGGGGAACTACGAGCAGTACTTC. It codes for CASSPQPGQGNYEQYF.

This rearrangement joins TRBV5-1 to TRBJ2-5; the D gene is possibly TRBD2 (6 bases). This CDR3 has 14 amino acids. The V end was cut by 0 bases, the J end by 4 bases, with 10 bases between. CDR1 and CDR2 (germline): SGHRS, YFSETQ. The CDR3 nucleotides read TGCGCCAGCAGCTTGGAGTCCGGGGGAGAGACCCAGTACTTC. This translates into CASSLESGGETQYF.

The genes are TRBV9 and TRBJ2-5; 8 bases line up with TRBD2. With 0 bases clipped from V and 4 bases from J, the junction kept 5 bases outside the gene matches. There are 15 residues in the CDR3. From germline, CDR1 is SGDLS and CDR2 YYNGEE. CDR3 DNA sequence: TGTGCCAGCAGCGTAGGGACTAGCTTTCGAGAGACCCAGTACTTC. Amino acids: CASSVGTSFRETQYF.

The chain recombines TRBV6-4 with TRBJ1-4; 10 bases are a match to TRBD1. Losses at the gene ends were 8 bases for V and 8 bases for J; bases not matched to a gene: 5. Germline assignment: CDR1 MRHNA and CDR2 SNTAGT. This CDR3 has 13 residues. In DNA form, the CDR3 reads TGTGCCAGCTTTACGGGACAGGGGGAAAAACTGTTTTTT. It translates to CASFTGQGEKLFF.

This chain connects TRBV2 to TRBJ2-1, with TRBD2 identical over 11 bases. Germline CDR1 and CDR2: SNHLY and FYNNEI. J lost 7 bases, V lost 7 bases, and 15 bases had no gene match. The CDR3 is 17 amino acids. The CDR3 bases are TGTGCCAGCACCGAGAGCAAACTAGCGGGAGTATTTAATGAGCAGTTCTTC. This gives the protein CASTESKLAGVFNEQFF.

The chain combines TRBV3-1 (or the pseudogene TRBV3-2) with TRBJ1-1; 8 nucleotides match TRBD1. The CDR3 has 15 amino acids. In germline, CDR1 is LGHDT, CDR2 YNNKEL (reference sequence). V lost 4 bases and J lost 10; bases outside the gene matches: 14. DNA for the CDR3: TGTGCCAGCAGCCGGACGGACAGGGATCATTTGAGAGCTTTCTTT. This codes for CASSRTDRDHLRAFF.

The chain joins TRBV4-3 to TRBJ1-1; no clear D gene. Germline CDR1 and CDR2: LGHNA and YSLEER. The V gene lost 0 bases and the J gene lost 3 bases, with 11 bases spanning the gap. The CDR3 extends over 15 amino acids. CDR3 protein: CASSQDGQEDTEAFF. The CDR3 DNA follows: TGCGCCAGCAGCCAAGATGGCCAGGAGGACACTGAAGCTTTCTTT.